The T cell receptor beta chain described here comes from a study of regulatory T cells in long-lasting Graves disease. Study details: Graves' patients, diagnosed recently, had received antithyroid drugs under 3 months.

Germline values: CDR1 LNHDA, CDR2 SQIVND (reference sequence). The CDR3 is made up of 15 amino acids. Trimming took 6 bases from V and 5 from J; bases not matched to a gene: 10. Arm-PCR of CDR3 regions and iRepertoire HTBI primers were used to build TCR beta libraries. TCRdb independently ran MiXCR on the multiplex PCR reads; one entry per CDR3 protein. The sample lists about 220,000 distinct CDR3 sequences, roughly 20% occurring once. The study's findings and limits: Investigators studied peripheral blood only, not thyroid tissue.

This clonotype has at least ten counts. Its antigen is undetermined. The time point is: newly diagnosed GD, antithyroid drugs for less than 3 months. PBMC-derived RNA was used for the TCR library. The data were also submitted as part of a second study, on T cells in Graves' hyperthyroidism and ophthalmopathy. That paper states: The study defined stable Graves' hyperthyroidism as no ophthalmopathy progression within 18 months.

This TCR came from a woman in her twenties or thirties with Graves disease. The sample was peripheral blood mononuclear cells (PBMCs), taken at new diagnosis, from a patient treated with antithyroid drugs. The V and J genes are TRBV19 and TRBJ2-7; 10 bases map to TRBD2. The CDR3: CASRPLAGAVDEQYF. CDR3 sequence (DNA): TGTGCCAGTAGACCTCTAGCGGGAGCGGTGGACGAGCAGTACTTC.